Only one count was recorded for the clone carrying this T cell receptor (beta chain). This sample is drawn from a study of control samples from healthy donors and cancer patients. Profiling relied on immunoSEQ multiplex PCR, and the TCRdb table lists in-frame clones only, not all of them. The sample contains around 230,000 clones, roughly 94% of which appear only once. The CDR3 runs 15 residues. Trimming stripped 0 bases from V and 9 bases from J, with 15 bases between. CDR1 is SGHRS and CDR2 is YFSETQ in the germline V gene. Specimen: blood. The source is a man aged 50 or older in good health. This rearrangement joins TRBV5-1 to TRBJ1-4; D might be TRBD1 (5 bases). The CDR3 loop is CASSLGEGPGKKLFF. The CDR3 nucleotides read TGCGCCAGCAGCTTGGGGGAGGGCCCAGGGAAAAAACTGTTTTTT.